These T cell receptor beta chains were read from a single sample in a study of blood T cells in healthy people across ages. TCRdb called the 5' RACE reads again in MiXCR, with one record for every CDR3 protein. The table includes some 1,000,000 distinct CDR3 sequences, about 25% detected once. The same data also went into a second study, on T cells of mothers and their children.

What was sequenced was blood. These receptors came from a girl under 10 years old in good health. CDR3s include the opening cysteine and the closing phenylalanine or tryptophan. D genes are given only for firm matches. Clone sizes are given selectively: once, few, many, or a class where the clone is expanded.

J gene: TRBJ2-7
clone size: .
D gene: TRBD2
V gene: TRBV7-2
CDR3 protein: CASRDGTIGEQYF
CDR3 DNA: TGTGCCAGCAGGGACGGGACTATTGGTGAGCAGTACTTC

J gene: TRBJ2-5
clone size: .
D gene: TRBD1
V gene: TRBV14
CDR3 protein: CASSQDYRGKETQYF
CDR3 DNA: TGTGCCAGCAGCCAAGATTACAGGGGGAAGGAGACCCAGTACTTC

J gene: TRBJ2-5
clone size: few
D gene: .
V gene: TRBV9
CDR3 protein: CASSDPTIGQETQYF
CDR3 DNA: TGTGCCAGCAGCGACCCCACTATCGGCCAAGAGACCCAGTACTTC

J gene: TRBJ1-1
clone size: .
D gene: TRBD1
V gene: TRBV5-1
CDR3 protein: CASSFTDRTAEAFF
CDR3 DNA: TGCGCCAGCAGCTTTACGGACAGGACCGCTGAAGCTTTCTTT

J gene: TRBJ2-7
clone size: few
D gene: .
V gene: TRBV12-3/TRBV12-4
CDR3 protein: CASTAGAAAVQYF
CDR3 DNA: TGTGCCAGCACGGCAGGGGCCGCTGCGGTGCAGTACTTC

J gene: TRBJ1-1
clone size: .
D gene: .
V gene: TRBV18
CDR3 protein: CASSRIKGVGTEAFF
CDR3 DNA: TGTGCCAGCTCACGGATTAAGGGGGTCGGAACTGAAGCTTTCTTT

J gene: TRBJ2-1
clone size: .
D gene: .
V gene: TRBV7-2
CDR3 protein: CASSFPPQEDEQFF
CDR3 DNA: TGTGCCAGCAGCTTCCCTCCTCAGGAGGATGAGCAGTTCTTC

J gene: TRBJ2-7
clone size: few
D gene: TRBD1
V gene: TRBV29-1
CDR3 protein: CSVRTGGVYEQYF
CDR3 DNA: TGCAGCGTGAGGACAGGGGGAGTCTACGAGCAGTACTTC

J gene: TRBJ2-7
clone size: few
D gene: .
V gene: TRBV6-1
CDR3 protein: CASSEGRYYEQYF
CDR3 DNA: TGTGCCAGCAGTGAGGGGAGATACTACGAGCAGTACTTC

J gene: TRBJ2-4
clone size: few
D gene: .
V gene: TRBV6-6
CDR3 protein: CASSYASGLEAKNIQYF
CDR3 DNA: TGTGCCAGCAGTTACGCATCGGGGCTTGAAGCCAAAAACATTCAGTACTTC

J gene: TRBJ2-7
clone size: .
D gene: .
V gene: TRBV27
CDR3 protein: CASSLSLGGEQYF
CDR3 DNA: TGTGCCAGCAGTTTATCTCTGGGGGGAGAGCAGTACTTC

J gene: TRBJ1-5
clone size: .
D gene: TRBD1
V gene: TRBV24-1
CDR3 protein: CATSDTTGTGYNQPQHF
CDR3 DNA: TGTGCCACCAGTGATACAACCGGGACAGGGTACAATCAGCCCCAGCATTTT

J gene: TRBJ2-7
clone size: .
D gene: TRBD1
V gene: TRBV5-1
CDR3 protein: CASRVGQGSEQYF
CDR3 DNA: TGCGCCAGCAGGGTGGGACAGGGGTCGGAGCAGTACTTC

J gene: TRBJ2-3
clone size: few
D gene: .
V gene: TRBV20-1
CDR3 protein: CSAGGRGATDTQYF
CDR3 DNA: TGCAGTGCTGGGGGCAGGGGGGCCACAGATACGCAGTATTTT

J gene: TRBJ2-2
clone size: .
D gene: TRBD2
V gene: TRBV24-1
CDR3 protein: CATSDPRTRFTGELFF
CDR3 DNA: TGTGCCACCAGTGATCCCCGGACTAGATTCACCGGGGAGCTGTTTTTT

J gene: TRBJ2-6
clone size: .
D gene: .
V gene: TRBV6-5
CDR3 protein: CASSYMGETEITGANVLTF
CDR3 DNA: TGTGCCAGCAGTTACATGGGTGAGACAGAAATTACTGGGGCCAACGTCCTGACTTTC

J gene: TRBJ2-1
clone size: few
D gene: .
V gene: TRBV7-8
CDR3 protein: CASSLGAASSYNEQFF
CDR3 DNA: TGTGCCAGCAGCTTAGGAGCGGCTAGCTCCTACAATGAGCAGTTCTTC

J gene: TRBJ1-4
clone size: few
D gene: .
V gene: TRBV29-1
CDR3 protein: CSVGDTLDNYEKLFF
CDR3 DNA: TGCAGCGTTGGGGACACCCTTGATAATTATGAAAAACTGTTTTTT

J gene: TRBJ1-1
clone size: many
D gene: .
V gene: TRBV6-1
CDR3 protein: CASWGDTEAFF
CDR3 DNA: TGTGCCAGCTGGGGGGACACTGAAGCTTTCTTT

J gene: TRBJ2-1
clone size: once
D gene: .
V gene: TRBV20-1
CDR3 protein: CSAREANYNEQFF
CDR3 DNA: TGCAGTGCTAGAGAGGCAAACTACAATGAGCAGTTCTTC

J gene: TRBJ2-7
clone size: .
D gene: .
V gene: TRBV29-1
CDR3 protein: CSGAFRGAGEQYF
CDR3 DNA: TGCAGCGGGGCCTTCAGGGGAGCGGGCGAGCAGTACTTC

J gene: TRBJ2-1
clone size: .
D gene: TRBD2
V gene: TRBV29-1
CDR3 protein: CSVTELLAGGDEQFF
CDR3 DNA: TGCAGCGTCACAGAACTACTAGCGGGAGGGGATGAGCAGTTCTTC

J gene: TRBJ2-5
clone size: .
D gene: .
V gene: TRBV4-2
CDR3 protein: CASRDDQETQYF
CDR3 DNA: TGTGCCAGCAGAGATGACCAAGAGACCCAGTACTTC

J gene: TRBJ2-5
clone size: .
D gene: .
V gene: TRBV5-1
CDR3 protein: CASRGERGLQTQYF
CDR3 DNA: TGCGCCAGCAGAGGCGAGAGGGGGTTGCAGACCCAGTACTTC

J gene: TRBJ2-1
clone size: few
D gene: .
V gene: TRBV3-1
CDR3 protein: CASSQGGRGQFF
CDR3 DNA: TGTGCCAGCAGCCAAGGGGGGAGAGGGCAGTTCTTC

J gene: TRBJ2-5
clone size: .
D gene: .
V gene: TRBV20-1
CDR3 protein: CSAPTEISRAETQYF
CDR3 DNA: TGCAGTGCTCCAACCGAGATAAGTCGGGCGGAGACCCAGTACTTC